This T cell receptor beta chain appears in the sequencing data of a study of CD8 T cells in ankylosing spondylitis (dated by TCRdb to 2016 to 2017). Study-wide context: The study profiled T cell receptor beta repertoires in healthy donors and ankylosing spondylitis patients to find disease-linked TCR variants. In total, the full study cohort was made up of some 100 healthy donors and approximately 27 ankylosing spondylitis patients. Samples of peripheral blood were taken, and for ankylosing spondylitis patients, synovial fluid was collected as well. What the authors observed across the whole study: A CD8+ phenotype was shown by the disease-linked clones, which were found at relatively low frequencies in peripheral blood. A TCR beta motif made up of several highly homologous amino acid variants appeared to be characteristic of blood from ankylosing spondylitis patients. Significant enrichment of the disease-linked clones was reported in matched synovial fluid samples from ankylosing spondylitis patients. Some TCR beta motif variants had previously been reported in synovial fluid and blood of reactive arthritis patients, which suggested common disease-initiation mechanisms.

V is pared back by 5 bases and J by 4 bases, with 25 bases lying between the germline termini. CDR1 and CDR2, per the germline V gene (reference sequence), are DFQATT and SNEGSKA. Counted from cysteine to phenylalanine, this CDR3 has 17 amino acids. Kept here is only the CDR3 DNA, which spans 51 bases and is read in frame from base 1. This clonotype occurred many times. Its antigen remains unidentified. No much larger clone exists at a distance of one base, and base qualities are not known. TCRdb lists the instrument as Illumina HiSeq 2500. Quantitative 5'-RACE with molecular barcodes was the method used to prepare the TCR beta libraries. The study's own analysis went as follows. To identify disease-linked TCR variants, a new computational method was used, one built on a probabilistic model of VDJ rearrangement. TCRdb ran its own pipeline on the public reads, namely fastp trimming at Q25 and MiXCR clone calling, and kept in-frame beta chains. All rows with the same CDR3 protein become a single entry with the most common DNA and genes. It is TCRdb's table, rather than the study itself, that gives the V and J calls and clone size. This sample lists fewer than 250,000 distinct CDR3 sequences; about 10% were detected once. Approximately 2.5% of the sample is taken by the ten largest.

Input material: blood, either unsorted or a sorted T cell fraction (not recorded which). The source of this sequence is a male donor with ankylosing spondylitis or in good health (not recorded which). The sequence links TRBV20-1 to TRBJ2-3; tentative D gene TRBD2, with 7 bases matching. The CDR3 protein: CSASRMGGALLADTQYF. The bases are TGCAGTGCTTCCCGGATGGGGGGGGCCCTGTTGGCAGATACGCAGTATTTT.